These 14 T cell receptor beta chains were sequenced from one sample in a study of cytomegalovirus exposure and HLA in healthy donors (dated by TCRdb to 2015 to 2018). The library was obtained by the immunoSEQ multiplex PCR assay. A mixture of 60 forward primers for TCR Vbeta segments and 13 reverse primers for TCR Jbeta segments was used in the multiplex PCR. TCRdb holds this immuneACCESS table with in-frame rearrangements only. Some clones are missing; in checked studies, unresolved V genes explain under half, and the rest has no known cause. Within this sample are some 120,000 clones, with roughly 62% of them counted one time only. The ten most abundant clones make up roughly 1.6% of the sample. The sequencing sample was made of PBMCs. These TCRs come from a man aged 30-40 years in good health and CMV-seropositive.

The chain is built from TRBV7-8 and TRBJ2-1; the match to TRBD2 covers 11 bases. V shed 6 bases, J shed 4 bases, and the junction held 17 bases outside the gene matches. Germline CDR1 SGHVS, CDR2 FQNEAQ. This CDR3 has 19 residues. The CDR3 DNA follows: TGTGCCAGCAGACCTATAGCGGGAGGGCAACTACTTGGGTACAATGAGCAGTTCTTC. It codes for CASRPIAGGQLLGYNEQFF.

The genes are TRBV7-9 and TRBJ2-2, with TRBD1 matching over 8 bases. The germline CDR1 and CDR2 sequences are SEHNR and FQNEAQ (reference sequence). The trim removed 2 bases at V and 6 bases at J, leaving 8 bases unmatched. The CDR3 sequence is 16 residues long. The CDR3 nucleotides read TGTGCCAGCAGCTTAAGGCAGGGGGCCCGGCCCGGGGAGCTGTTTTTT. Protein: CASSLRQGARPGELFF.

The chain recombines TRBV7-8 with TRBJ2-1, with a weak D call TRBD1 (5 bases). This CDR3 contains 16 residues. The germline gives CDR1 SGHVS, CDR2 FQNEAQ. Trimming removed 5 bases from V and 0 bases from J, with 14 bases in between. The DNA of the CDR3 is TGTGCCAGCAGCGGCTTCGACAGTCTCTCCTACAATGAGCAGTTCTTC. As protein: CASSGFDSLSYNEQFF.

The chain is built from TRBV9 and TRBJ1-2; D may be TRBD1 (5 bases). This CDR3 comprises 17 residues. CDR1 and CDR2 (germline): SGDLS, YYNGEE. Trimming took 3 bases from V and 3 from J, leaving 21 bases between them. The CDR3 DNA reads TGTGCCAGCAGCGGTCCCCTGGGAGGGGAAATATACTATGGCTACACCTTC. It specifies CASSGPLGGEIYYGYTF.

The CDR3 loop is CASSQATGGDEQYF. For the CDR3, the DNA is TGTGCCAGCAGCCAAGCAACAGGGGGCGACGAGCAGTACTTC. The gene calls are TRBV14 and TRBJ2-7; 9 bases agree with TRBD1. Germline V gives CDR1 SGHDN, CDR2 FVKESK. J was trimmed by 5 bases and V by 1 base; bases with no gene match: 3. The CDR3 loop spans 14 amino acids.

This clone was seen just once. This chain uses TRBV5-1 with TRBJ1-2; 7 bases fit TRBD1. V was clipped by 4 bases and J by 3 bases; unmatched bases: 12. The CDR3 runs to 16 residues. Germline CDR1 and CDR2: SGHRS and YFSETQ. This CDR3 is CASSDRPGTDDYGYTF. The DNA for the CDR3 is TGCGCCAGCAGCGACCGCCCCGGGACAGATGACTATGGCTACACCTTC.

This clone was seen only once. This sequence joins TRBV5-3 and TRBJ2-1, with 11 bases identical to TRBD2. TRBV5-3 has ORF status, its function being uncertain. This CDR3 has 18 amino acids. J was trimmed by 0 bases and V by 5 bases; bases with no gene match: 10. The CDR3 is CARRPGTSGGGSYNEQFF. CDR3 DNA sequence: TGTGCCAGAAGACCCGGGACTAGCGGAGGGGGCTCCTACAATGAGCAGTTCTTC.

The chain is built from TRBV6-4 and TRBJ2-1; the match to TRBD2 covers 7 bases. Germline CDR1 and CDR2: MRHNA and SNTAGT. J lost 10 bases, V lost 0 bases, and 6 bases had no gene match. This CDR3 is 14 amino acids long. CDR3 sequence reads: CASSDSWEGGEQFF. The CDR3 bases are TGTGCCAGCAGTGACTCTTGGGAGGGCGGGGAGCAGTTCTTC.

CDR3 sequence reads: CASSLGWRILRGNEQFF. The CDR3 nucleotides read TGTGCCAGCAGTTTGGGGTGGAGGATACTCCGGGGCAATGAGCAGTTCTTC. This sequence joins TRBV27 and TRBJ2-1, with D maybe TRBD2 (5 bases). V lost 3 bases to trimming and J lost 6 bases, with 21 bases between them. Germline V lookup: CDR1 MNHEY, CDR2 SMNVEV (reference sequence). The CDR3 extends over 17 amino acids.

The V and J genes are TRBV5-6 and TRBJ2-1, with 9 nucleotides matching TRBD2. This CDR3 region has 18 residues. V gave up 8 bases and J gave up 5 bases; unmatched junction bases: 20. The V gene's germline CDR1 is SGHDT and CDR2 YYEEEE. The CDR3 loop is CASLTSGLTQGRNNEQFF. The CDR3 DNA is TGTGCCAGTTTAACTAGCGGGCTCACCCAGGGTAGGAACAATGAGCAGTTCTTC.

The chain links TRBV2 to TRBJ2-3; TRBD2 matches at 11 bases. From germline, CDR1 is SNHLY and CDR2 FYNNEI. Losses at the gene ends were 4 bases for V and 3 bases for J; bases not matched to a gene: 18. This CDR3 has 20 amino acids. The CDR3 loop is CASSGWLGATSGKVTDTQYF. The CDR3 DNA reads as TGTGCCAGCAGTGGGTGGTTAGGGGCGACTAGCGGGAAAGTGACAGATACGCAGTATTTT.

CDR3 residues: CASSLKGTDLYGYTF. The CDR3 DNA sequence: TGTGCCAGCAGCTTGAAAGGGACAGACCTATATGGCTACACCTTC. The genes are TRBV5-4 and TRBJ1-2; 7 bases are a match to TRBD1. The CDR3 has 15 residues. The J segment lost 5 bases and the V segment lost 1 base, leaving 8 bases of the junction unmatched. Per germline, CDR1 SGHNT and CDR2 YYREEE (reference sequence).

The V call is TRBV19, the J call TRBJ2-2; a possible D gene is TRBD1 (5 bases). The germline V gene has CDR1 LNHDA and CDR2 SQIVND (reference sequence). CDR3 length equals 14 residues. Between the trimmed V and J ends, which lost 5 bases and 4 bases, there was a span of 11 bases. CDR3 nucleotide sequence: TGTGCCAGTAGTCCCCAGGGTCTCACCGGGGAGCTGTTTTTT. Protein product: CASSPQGLTGELFF.

The CDR3 DNA follows: TGTGCCAGCAGTTTATGGGTACAGGGTCCCGGAGATACGCAGTATTTT. Amino acid sequence: CASSLWVQGPGDTQYF. V gene TRBV28 combines with J gene TRBJ2-3; possibly TRBD1 for D (6 bases). Trimming removed 0 bases at V and 5 bases at J, with 15 bases between. CDR1 is MDHEN, CDR2 SYDVKM, per germline. CDR3 size: 16 residues.